Presented here are 8 T cell receptor beta chains from one specimen sequenced in a study of yellow fever vaccine responses in identical twins. A single record per CDR3 protein comes from TCRdb applying MiXCR to the RT-PCR reads. The data contain about 2,200 distinct CDR3 sequences, roughly 85% of them singletons. Sample: T cells from blood (PBMCs), unsorted or a sorted subset (not recorded which), taken before or after yellow fever vaccination (not recorded which). All receptors derive from a woman between 18 and 30 years old who received the yellow fever vaccine.

This clonotype was detected only a few times. The chain uses TRBV4-1 and TRBJ1-1; D might be TRBD1 (6 bases). CDR3 length: 15 residues. The V end lost 2 bases, the J end lost 0 bases, and 10 bases lay between the germline ends. The germline V gene encodes CDR1 MGHRA and CDR2 YSYEKL. The CDR3 is CASSQFAGVNTEAFF. In DNA, the CDR3 is TGCGCCAGCAGCCAATTCGCAGGGGTGAACACTGAAGCTTTCTTT.

The chain recombines TRBV11-3 with TRBJ2-7; no reliable D call. Germline loops: CDR1 SGHNT, CDR2 YENEEA. Trimming shortened V by 2 bases and J by 0 bases, and 11 bases separated the two germline ends. This CDR3 is built from 15 residues. CDR3 in amino acids: CASSLLGRFSYEQYF. CDR3 in DNA: TGTGCCAGCAGCTTACTAGGGCGATTCTCCTACGAGCAGTACTTC.

The CDR3 sequence: CASSVGLNQPQHF. The CDR3, as DNA: TGCGCCAGCAGTGTTGGGTTAAATCAGCCCCAGCATTTT. The V gene is TRBV10-1, the J gene TRBJ1-5, with unresolved D. Germline V lookup: CDR1 WNHNN, CDR2 SYGVQD (reference sequence). The V and J ends lost 4 bases and 4 bases respectively, with 8 bases between them. The CDR3 extends over 13 amino acids.

The genes are TRBV11-1 and TRBJ1-2, with 9 bases identical to TRBD1. V was pared by 5 bases and J by 2 bases, with 12 bases of the junction left unmatched. Germline V lookup: CDR1 SGHAT, CDR2 FQDESV (reference sequence). The CDR3 has 17 residues. The CDR3 nucleotides read TGTGCCAGCAGCCCTACAGGGGGCAGGGGTCACAACTATGGCTACACCTTC. The encoded protein is CASSPTGGRGHNYGYTF. Filled out from reference TRBV11-1 and TRBJ1-2, the complete variable domain reads EAEVAQSPRYKITEKSQAVAFWCDPISGHATLYWYRQILGQGPELLVQFQDESVVDDSQLPKDRFSAERLKGVDSTLKIQPAELGDSAMYLCASSPTGGRGHNYGYTFGSGTRLTVV.

The chain has TRBV5-1 and TRBJ2-7; D remains ambiguous. From germline, CDR1 is SGHRS and CDR2 YFSETQ. CDR3 length: 14 amino acids. V lost 0 bases, J lost 0 bases, and 7 bases lay in between. In DNA, the CDR3 is TGCGCCAGCAGCTTGGATTACAGCTCCTACGAGCAGTACGTC. Amino acids: CASSLDYSSYEQYV.

This rearrangement joins TRBV12-3 or TRBV12-4 to TRBJ1-6; D possibly corresponds to TRBD1 (5 bases). The CDR3 extends over 14 amino acids. Trimming removed 11 bases from V and 10 bases from J, with 21 bases in between. CDR3 coding DNA: TGTGCCTGCCGAGTAGGGGAGTTGATGTCACCCCTCCACTTT. It is translated as CACRVGELMSPLHF.

This chain uses TRBV2 with TRBJ2-1; 11 bases are shared with TRBD2. CDR3 size: 14 residues. Germline CDR1 SNHLY, CDR2 FYNNEI. Trimming removed 8 bases from V and 3 bases from J; junction bases left unmatched: 3. CDR3 DNA: TGTGCCAGCTTCGGACTAGCGGGCTACAATGAGCAGTTCTTC. It is translated as CASFGLAGYNEQFF.

This clonotype occurred once. V and J are TRBV5-1 and TRBJ2-1; unclear D gene. Trimming took off 5 bases at V and 5 bases at J, with 14 bases between the two ends. Per germline, CDR1 SGHRS and CDR2 YFSETQ. CDR3 size: 14 residues. CDR3 sequence (DNA): TGCGCCAGCAGGCGGCCAGGCGATCACAATGAGCAGTTCTTC. Residues: CASRRPGDHNEQFF.